Below, 5 T cell receptor beta chains from the same sample are listed, as sequenced in a study of early T cells in non-severe SARS-CoV-2 infection. TCRdb ran MiXCR on the 5' RACE reads and lists one entry per CDR3 protein. The table includes about 64,000 distinct CDR3 sequences, 8.8% detected once. The sample here was whole blood, taken at baseline. Every receptor here comes from an adult who was a healthcare worker with PCR-confirmed SARS-CoV-2 infection or an uninfected control (not recorded which).

CDR3 sequence: CAWSVEASGKAQYF. As DNA, the CDR3 is TGTGCCTGGAGTGTAGAGGCTAGCGGGAAGGCGCAGTATTTT. The J gene is TRBJ2-3, the V gene TRBV30, with 9 bases aligning to TRBD2. This CDR3 comprises 14 residues. Per germline, CDR1 GTSNPN and CDR2 SVGIG (reference sequence). Unmatched junction bases numbered 8, after V lost 0 bases and J lost 10 bases.

This clonotype was observed a handful of times. The rearrangement joins TRBV7-3 to TRBJ2-5; a weak D match, TRBD2 (5 bases). From germline, CDR1 is SGHTA and CDR2 FQGTGA. This CDR3 spans 13 amino acids. V was pared by 5 bases and J by 3 bases, with 10 bases between. The CDR3 region has the DNA TGTGCCAGCAGCCCACACGGGGAAGAGACCCAGTACTTC. This codes for CASSPHGEETQYF.

This clonotype was seen a few times. The chain combines TRBV20-1 with TRBJ2-1; D unclear. V gave up 4 bases and J gave up 8 bases, with 21 bases separating them. The CDR3 is 15 residues long. Germline V gene data show CDR1 as DFQATT and CDR2 as SNEGSKA (reference sequence). CDR3 in amino acids: CSAIAYGPRSHEQFF. The DNA for the CDR3 is TGCAGTGCTATAGCTTATGGCCCCCGCAGCCATGAGCAGTTCTTC.

The chain has TRBV5-1 and TRBJ2-7; the D gene could be TRBD1 or TRBD2 (5 bases each). Looked up from germline, CDR1 is SGHRS and CDR2 is YFSETQ. There are 14 residues in the CDR3. V was trimmed by 4 bases and J by 5 bases, leaving 16 bases between them. CDR3: CASSRDGYVDEQYF. CDR3 coding DNA: TGCGCCAGCAGCAGGGACGGCTACGTCGACGAGCAGTACTTC.

This clonotype was detected many times. This rearrangement joins TRBV5-1 to TRBJ2-7; no clear D. Germline V gene lookup returns CDR1 SGHRS and CDR2 YFSETQ. The CDR3 contains 15 residues. V lost 3 bases and J lost 4, with 17 bases in between. The CDR3 loop reads CASSSTFRGSYEQYF. For the CDR3, the DNA is TGCGCCAGCAGCTCCACCTTTCGCGGTTCGTACGAGCAGTACTTC. Complete variable domain (other parts from reference TRBV5-1 and TRBJ2-7): KAGVTQTPRYLIKTRGQQVTLSCSPISGHRSVSWYQQTPGQGLQFLFEYFSETQRNKGNFPGRFSGRQFSNSRSEMNVSTLELGDSALYLCASSSTFRGSYEQYFGPGTRLTVT.